Following are 28 T cell receptor beta chains from one sample sequenced in a study of stem cell transplantation in POMP-related autoinflammatory disease. Clones were sequenced by immunoSEQ multiplex PCR, and TCRdb holds only the in-frame ones, with some missing. Of some 30,000 clones listed, roughly 88% were seen once; the top ten hold 0.72%. Sequences were derived from CD4+ T cells from PBMCs, sampled before stem cell transplantation. The receptor source for this set is a human donor with POMP-related autoinflammation and immune dysregulation (PRAID).

The rearrangement joins TRBV7-9 to TRBJ2-7; TRBD2 might be the D (6 bases). V lost 4 bases, J lost 0 bases, and 22 bases lay in between. The CDR3 runs to 18 residues. Germline V gives CDR1 SEHNR, CDR2 FQNEAQ (reference sequence). CDR3 in DNA: TGTGCCAGCAGCTCCTACGGGGGATCGCGGGCCAACTCCTACGAGCAGTACTTC. Encoded protein: CASSSYGGSRANSYEQYF.

V usage is TRBV5-1 and J usage is TRBJ2-3; TRBD1 might be the D (6 bases). V lost 2 bases, J lost 2 bases, and 18 bases lay in between. From germline, CDR1 is SGHRS and CDR2 YFSETQ. The CDR3 loop spans 17 amino acids. The CDR3 spells CASSFGPLDSVTDTQYF. CDR3 nucleotides: TGCGCCAGCAGCTTTGGGCCTTTGGACAGCGTCACAGATACGCAGTATTTT.

This clone was seen only a few times. The V call is TRBV5-1, the J call TRBJ1-1; TRBD1 matches at 8 bases. This CDR3 contains 15 residues. The V gene end was trimmed by 2 bases and the J gene end by 0 bases; junction bases not matched to a gene: 3. The germline CDR1 and CDR2 sequences are SGHRS and YFSETQ. As DNA, the CDR3 is TGCGCCAGCAGCTTCCAGGGGGCAATGAACACTGAAGCTTTCTTT. It codes for CASSFQGAMNTEAFF.

The chain is built from TRBV5-4 and TRBJ2-7, with 10 bases aligning to TRBD1. The germline V gene has CDR1 SGHNT and CDR2 YYREEE (reference sequence). V shed 5 bases, J shed 4 bases, and the junction held 3 bases outside the gene matches. This CDR3 has 13 residues. The CDR3 is CASRRQGAYEQYF. The CDR3 coding sequence is TGTGCCAGCAGGCGACAGGGGGCGTACGAGCAGTACTTC.

This sequence joins TRBV23-1 and TRBJ2-7, with D unresolved. TRBV23-1 is flagged as an ORF with uncertain function. V was pared by 2 bases and J by 3 bases, with 8 bases between. There are 13 residues in the CDR3. The CDR3, as DNA: TGCGCCAGCAGTCAAAGGGTGGGCTACGAGCAGTACTTC. This gives the protein CASSQRVGYEQYF.

CDR3 sequence reads: CASSGDKGQGYGYTF. Written as DNA, the CDR3 is TGTGCCAGCAGCGGGGATAAGGGTCAAGGCTATGGCTACACCTTC. This sequence joins TRBV7-2 and TRBJ1-2; D gene unclear. Trimming pared 5 bases from V and 4 bases from J, leaving 17 bases between. Germline-derived CDR1 and CDR2 are SGHTA and FQGNSA. The CDR3 covers 15 residues.

The rearrangement joins TRBV9 to TRBJ1-1; D ambiguous. Germline V gene lookup returns CDR1 SGDLS and CDR2 YYNGEE. The CDR3 extends over 14 amino acids. V dropped 0 bases and J dropped 0 bases, with 6 bases sitting between them. The CDR3 coding sequence is TGTGCCAGCAGCGTAGCGGCCGTGAACACTGAAGCTTTCTTT. It specifies CASSVAAVNTEAFF.

This clone was counted a few times. V and J are TRBV28 and TRBJ1-2; TRBD1 matches at 9 bases. The trim removed 5 bases at V and 7 bases at J, leaving 11 bases unmatched. The germline V gene has CDR1 MDHEN and CDR2 SYDVKM. The CDR3 spans 15 residues. CDR3 loop: CASSTPGTGFSGYTF. The CDR3 region has the DNA TGTGCCAGCAGTACACCCGGGACAGGGTTCTCTGGCTACACCTTC.

The rearrangement links TRBV5-1 to TRBJ2-2; D is tentatively TRBD1 or TRBD2 (5 bases each). The V end lost 3 bases, the J end lost 0 bases, and 9 bases lay between the germline ends. The CDR3 runs to 15 residues. Germline values: CDR1 SGHRS, CDR2 YFSETQ. This CDR3 reads CASSSGTANTGELFF. DNA for the CDR3: TGCGCCAGCAGCTCCGGGACCGCGAACACCGGGGAGCTGTTTTTT.

The V and J genes are TRBV25-1 and TRBJ2-1; TRBD2 agrees at 8 bases. J gave up 0 bases and V 2 bases, and 0 bases lay outside the gene matches. There are 15 residues in the CDR3. CDR1 is MGHDK, CDR2 SYGVNS, per germline. In DNA, the CDR3 is TGTGCCAGCAGTGAAGCGGGAGGCTCCTACAATGAGCAGTTCTTC. Protein product: CASSEAGGSYNEQFF.

The chain has TRBV5-1 and TRBJ2-5; 11 bases are a match to TRBD2. The CDR3 runs to 15 residues. Looked up from germline, CDR1 is SGHRS and CDR2 is YFSETQ. V gave up 4 bases and J gave up 2 bases; unmatched junction bases: 4. CDR3 in DNA: TGCGCCAGCAGCCGGACTAGCGGGCCGCAAGAGACCCAGTACTTC. Amino acid sequence: CASSRTSGPQETQYF.

V gene TRBV6-5 combines with J gene TRBJ2-5; a weak D match, TRBD2 (7 bases). This CDR3 has 14 amino acids. Germline CDR1 is MNHEY and CDR2 is SVGAGI. V lost 3 bases and J lost 5, with 13 bases in between. Here the CDR3 reads CASSYKRGGETQYF. CDR3 in DNA: TGTGCCAGCAGTTATAAGAGGGGGGGGGAGACCCAGTACTTC.

V and J are TRBV5-1 and TRBJ2-4, with D possibly TRBD1 on 5 matching bases. Germline CDR1 SGHRS, CDR2 YFSETQ. Between the trimmed V and J ends, which lost 0 bases and 1 base, there was a span of 11 bases. The CDR3 consists of 16 residues. The CDR3 region is CASSLEGDRAKNIQYF. The DNA for the CDR3 is TGCGCCAGCAGCTTGGAAGGGGATCGGGCCAAAAACATTCAGTACTTC.

This chain uses TRBV9 with TRBJ1-1; D may be TRBD1 (5 bases). This CDR3 comprises 15 residues. V lost 4 bases and J lost 5, with 18 bases in between. Germline V gene lookup returns CDR1 SGDLS and CDR2 YYNGEE. This CDR3 reads CASSPGALDGTEAFF. CDR3 coding DNA: TGTGCCAGCAGCCCTGGGGCTTTAGATGGGACTGAAGCTTTCTTT. The full variable domain, in which reference TRBV9 and TRBJ1-1 provide the parts outside the CDR3, is DSGVTQTPKHLITATGQRVTLRCSPRSGDLSVYWYQQSLDQGLQFLIQYYNGEERAKGNILERFSAQQFPDLHSELNLSSLELGDSALYFCASSPGALDGTEAFFGQGTRLTVV.

The chain couples TRBV5-1 to TRBJ2-2; D assignment may be TRBD1 or TRBD2 (6 bases each). There are 17 residues in the CDR3. CDR1 and CDR2 from the germline V gene are SGHRS and YFSETQ. V was trimmed by 5 bases and J by 1 base, leaving 18 bases between them. CDR3 DNA sequence: TGCGCCAGCAGTCCGTCGTTGGGGGGCTGGAACACCGGGGAGCTGTTTTTT. Translating it yields CASSPSLGGWNTGELFF.

This CDR3 reads CASSMGSSEQFF. The CDR3 bases are TGTGCCAGTAGTATGGGCTCTAGCGAGCAGTTCTTC. The V and J genes are TRBV19 and TRBJ2-1; maybe TRBD2 (5 bases). The CDR3 consists of 12 residues. CDR1 is LNHDA, CDR2 SQIVND, per germline (reference sequence). With 3 bases removed from V and 10 bases from J, the gap between germline ends came to 10 bases.

The chain links TRBV7-6 to TRBJ2-7, with D tentatively TRBD2 (5 bases). CDR3 length equals 14 residues. The germline V and J ends were trimmed by 4 bases and 1 base, with 11 bases remaining between them. The V gene's germline CDR1 is SGHVS and CDR2 FNYEAQ. The CDR3 nucleotides are TGTGCCAGCAGCTCTCCCGGGAAGTCCTACGAGCAGTACTTC. Protein product: CASSSPGKSYEQYF.

The chain has TRBV5-1 and TRBJ2-2, with TRBD2 identical over 7 bases. CDR1 is SGHRS, CDR2 YFSETQ, per germline. CDR3 length equals 18 residues. Trimming took 0 bases from V and 0 from J; bases not matched to a gene: 8. The CDR3, as DNA: TGCGCCAGCAGCTTGGCAGAGGGAGGGATCGCGAACACCGGGGAGCTGTTTTTT. The encoded protein is CASSLAEGGIANTGELFF. Using reference TRBV5-1 and TRBJ2-2 for the parts outside the CDR3, the full variable domain is KAGVTQTPRYLIKTRGQQVTLSCSPISGHRSVSWYQQTPGQGLQFLFEYFSETQRNKGNFPGRFSGRQFSNSRSEMNVSTLELGDSALYLCASSLAEGGIANTGELFFGEGSRLTVL.

The chain couples TRBV5-8 to TRBJ2-5; possible D gene TRBD2, 6 bases. The CDR3 spans 14 residues. Germline lookup yields CDR1 SGHTS and CDR2 YDEGEE. Trimming left V 2 bases short and J 2 bases short, with 10 bases between. CDR3 region: CASSLKAGQETQYF. CDR3 nucleotide sequence: TGTGCCAGCAGCTTAAAGGCGGGGCAAGAGACCCAGTACTTC.

The chain joins TRBV5-1 to TRBJ2-1; D unresolved. Germline V gene sequence: CDR1 SGHRS, CDR2 YFSETQ. The CDR3 is 13 amino acids. V lost 0 bases to trimming and J lost 2 bases, with 3 bases between them. The chain's CDR3 is CASSLDTYNEQFF. The CDR3 DNA follows: TGCGCCAGCAGCTTGGACACCTACAATGAGCAGTTCTTC.

This clone occurred once. This chain joins TRBV5-4 and TRBJ2-3; TRBD1 agrees at 7 bases. Looked up from germline, CDR1 is SGHNT and CDR2 is YYREEE (reference sequence). Trimming at V came to 0 bases and at J to 2 bases, leaving 6 bases not matched to a gene. The CDR3 has 16 residues. The CDR3 DNA reads TGTGCCAGCAGCTTGGGTAGGGGGCCGGACACAGATACGCAGTATTTT. Its protein product is CASSLGRGPDTDTQYF.

The chain couples TRBV7-3 to TRBJ2-2; a possible D gene is TRBD2 (5 bases). V gave up 5 bases and J gave up 6 bases, with 19 bases separating them. In germline, CDR1 is SGHTA, CDR2 FQGTGA. This CDR3 comprises 16 residues. CDR3 residues: CASSPRARPDSGELFF. DNA for the CDR3: TGTGCCAGCAGCCCGCGGGCGAGACCAGACTCCGGGGAGCTGTTTTTT.

This clone was seen a handful of times. The chain is built from TRBV7-9 and TRBJ2-5; D remains unclear. This CDR3 has 13 residues. Per germline, CDR1 SEHNR and CDR2 FQNEAQ (reference sequence). V lost 5 bases and J lost 2, with 9 bases in between. DNA of the CDR3: TGTGCCAGCAGCCGACCCCAACAAGAGACCCAGTACTTC. Translating gives CASSRPQQETQYF.

This clone was seen just once. V and J are TRBV20-1 and TRBJ2-5; D is unresolved. Germline V CDR1 and CDR2: DFQATT, SNEGSKA (reference sequence). The CDR3 is 11 amino acids. Trimming stripped 1 base from V and 4 bases from J, with 4 bases between. CDR3 nucleotide sequence: TGCAGTGCTAGAGGAGGAGAGACCCAGTACTTC. Translated: CSARGGETQYF.

V gene TRBV5-4 combines with J gene TRBJ2-2, with 13 bases lining up with TRBD2. Per germline, CDR1 SGHNT and CDR2 YYREEE (reference sequence). J lost 6 bases, V lost 0 bases, and 2 bases had no gene match. The CDR3 totals 16 residues. The CDR3 DNA reads TGTGCCAGCAGCTTGGCCGGACTAGCGGGAGCCGGGGAGCTGTTTTTT. It yields the protein CASSLAGLAGAGELFF.

This clone was picked up one time. This sequence joins TRBV7-2 and TRBJ2-1; TRBD2 matches at 7 bases. This CDR3 has 16 amino acids. Germline lookup yields CDR1 SGHTA and CDR2 FQGNSA. The V gene end was trimmed by 5 bases and the J gene end by 5 bases; junction bases not matched to a gene: 12. The CDR3 loop is CASSPRFRSGDNEQFF. DNA of the CDR3: TGTGCCAGCAGCCCTAGGTTCCGCAGCGGGGACAATGAGCAGTTCTTC.

There are a few counts of this clone. The chain uses TRBV2 and TRBJ1-2; D perhaps matches TRBD1 (5 bases). The CDR3 consists of 13 residues. Germline V gene data show CDR1 as SNHLY and CDR2 as FYNNEI. V gave up 4 bases and J gave up 2 bases, with 8 bases separating them. For the CDR3, the DNA is TGTGCCAGCAGTGTACGGGGGAACTATGGCTACACCTTC. It translates to CASSVRGNYGYTF.

The chain uses TRBV5-4 and TRBJ2-3; 16 bases are a match to TRBD2. This CDR3 comprises 17 residues. J lost 5 bases, V lost 3 bases, and 6 bases had no gene match. Germline CDR1 and CDR2: SGHNT and YYREEE (reference sequence). The CDR3 nucleotides read TGTGCCAGCAGCTCGGGACTAGCGGGAGGGGGGGGAGATACGCAGTATTTT. Its translation: CASSSGLAGGGGDTQYF.